Presented here are 15 T cell receptor beta chains from one specimen sequenced in a study of CD8 T cells in ankylosing spondylitis. TCRdb reanalysed the 5' RACE reads using MiXCR and keeps one entry per CDR3 protein. This table holds approximately 150,000 distinct CDR3 sequences, approximately 9.9% found once. Sequencing was carried out using blood, either unsorted or a sorted T cell fraction (not recorded which). These receptors all come from a female donor with ankylosing spondylitis or in good health (not recorded which).

CDR3 DNA sequence: TGTGCCAGCAGCCACCCCGGGACTAGCAATGAGCAGTTCTTC. It translates to CASSHPGTSNEQFF. The genes are TRBV4-2 and TRBJ2-1; 8 bases are a match to TRBD2. The CDR3 is made up of 14 amino acids. The V gene's germline CDR1 is LGHNA and CDR2 YNFKEQ. After removal of 3 bases from V and 6 bases from J, the junction contained 4 bases not matched to a gene.

This clonotype was observed many times. V and J are TRBV11-2 and TRBJ1-2; no definite D call. Trimming pared 5 bases from V and 4 bases from J, leaving 17 bases between. The CDR3 is 15 residues long. In germline, CDR1 is SGHAT, CDR2 FQNNGV. This CDR3 is CASSVGYSASYGYTF. The CDR3 coding sequence is TGTGCCAGCAGCGTAGGCTACAGCGCTTCCTATGGCTACACCTTC. Full variable domain (remainder filled in from reference TRBV11-2 and TRBJ1-2): EAGVAQSPRYKIIEKRQSVAFWCNPISGHATLYWYQQILGQGPKLLIQFQNNGVVDDSQLPKDRFSAERLKGVDSTLKIQPAKLEDSAVYLCASSVGYSASYGYTFGSGTRLTVV.

V usage is TRBV4-3 and J usage is TRBJ2-7, with a tentative D call TRBD1 (5 bases). This CDR3 has 14 amino acids. Trimming shortened V by 0 bases and J by 4 bases, and 10 bases separated the two germline ends. Germline V gene sequence: CDR1 LGHNA, CDR2 YSLEER. The CDR3 here is CASSQDWTPYEQYF. The CDR3 DNA reads as TGCGCCAGCAGCCAAGATTGGACACCGTACGAGCAGTACTTC.

This clonotype occurred a few times. A much larger clone differs by one base, so this may be a read error. V usage is TRBV7-9 and J usage is TRBJ1-1; perhaps TRBD1 as D (5 bases). Trimming stripped 6 bases from V and 3 bases from J, with 8 bases between. The germline CDR1 and CDR2 sequences are SEHNR and FQNEAQ (reference sequence). The CDR3 runs 12 residues. The CDR3 coding sequence is TGTGCCAGCAGTTGGGGGGACACTGAAGCTTTCTTT. Translating it yields CASSWGDTEAFF. Full variable domain (outside the CDR3, taken from reference TRBV7-9 and TRBJ1-1): DTGVSQNPRHKITKRGQNVTFRCDPISEHNRLYWYRQTLGQGPEFLTYFQNEAQLEKSRLLSDRFSAERPKGSFSTLEIQRTEQGDSAMYLCASSWGDTEAFFGQGTRLTVV.

In this sample, this clonotype turned up many times. J is TRBJ2-1 and V is TRBV5-1, with 8 bases fitting TRBD2. With V trimmed by 3 bases and J by 7 bases, 9 bases remained unmatched. This CDR3 contains 15 residues. The germline CDR1 and CDR2 sequences are SGHRS and YFSETQ. CDR3: CASSYPGLEVNEQFF. The CDR3 region has the DNA TGCGCCAGCAGCTATCCGGGACTAGAGGTGAATGAGCAGTTCTTC.

The chain couples TRBV20-1 to TRBJ1-5, with D perhaps TRBD1 (6 bases). Germline V gene lookup returns CDR1 DFQATT and CDR2 SNEGSKA (reference sequence). This CDR3 is 12 amino acids long. Trimming pared 2 bases from V and 4 bases from J, leaving 6 bases between. The CDR3 protein is CSARQGNQPQHF. The CDR3 DNA is TGCAGTGCTAGACAGGGGAATCAGCCCCAGCATTTT.

This clonotype was recorded a few times. The rearrangement joins TRBV7-9 to TRBJ2-1, with 12 positions matching TRBD2. The CDR3 sequence is 16 residues long. Per the germline V gene, CDR1 is SEHNR and CDR2 is FQNEAQ (reference sequence). The trim removed 4 bases at V and 3 bases at J, leaving 4 bases unmatched. CDR3: CASSSWTSGDYNEQFF. The CDR3 nucleotides are TGTGCCAGCAGCTCCTGGACTAGCGGGGACTACAATGAGCAGTTCTTC.

The rearrangement links TRBV9 to TRBJ2-3; the D is unclear. The CDR3 contains 14 residues. V gave up 0 bases and J gave up 2 bases, with 7 bases separating them. CDR1 and CDR2 (germline): SGDLS, YYNGEE. The CDR3 here is CASSVEQNTDTQYF. CDR3 in DNA: TGTGCCAGCAGCGTAGAACAGAACACAGATACGCAGTATTTT.

The rearrangement links TRBV29-1 to TRBJ2-4; the match to TRBD1 covers 7 bases. The CDR3 covers 16 residues. Trimming at V came to 5 bases and at J to 9 bases, leaving 19 bases not matched to a gene. Per the germline V gene, CDR1 is SQVTM and CDR2 is ANQGSEA. The CDR3 DNA reads as TGCAGCGTTTCTGGGAAGCCCCAGGGGGATATGGGCATTCAGTACTTC. As protein: CSVSGKPQGDMGIQYF.

In this sample, this clonotype turned up a few times. The chain joins TRBV6-2 or TRBV6-3 to TRBJ2-2; D is unresolved. The V gene's germline CDR1 is MNHEY and CDR2 SVGEGT. The CDR3 is 12 residues long. Trimming removed 7 bases at V and 6 bases at J, with 9 bases between. CDR3 DNA: TGTGCCAGCAAGTTGTCCGCCGGGGAGCTGTTTTTT. Its protein product is CASKLSAGELFF.

This clonotype was seen at least ten times. The DNA of the CDR3 is TGCGCCAGCAGTGATCCGTCGTACCCCTACGAGCAGTACTTC. It specifies CASSDPSYPYEQYF. The chain employs TRBV10-2 and TRBJ2-7; the D is unclear. This CDR3 has 14 residues. The germline gives CDR1 WSHSY, CDR2 SAAADI. V was cut by 3 bases and J by 2 bases, with 11 bases left in between.

This chain joins TRBV27 and TRBJ2-1; D ambiguous. Trimming cost V 8 bases and J 0 bases, with 11 bases left between them. The germline V gene has CDR1 MNHEY and CDR2 SMNVEV (reference sequence). The length of the CDR3 is 14 residues. CDR3 sequence reads: CASSRLSSYNEQFF. CDR3 bases: TGTGCCAGCTCGCGGCTCAGCTCCTACAATGAGCAGTTCTTC.

The gene calls are TRBV7-9 and TRBJ1-1; TRBD1 aligns across 7 bases. The germline gives CDR1 SEHNR, CDR2 FQNEAQ (reference sequence). With 1 base clipped from V and 5 bases from J, the junction kept 4 bases outside the gene matches. The CDR3 runs 14 residues. The CDR3: CASSLGRGETEAFF. CDR3 coding DNA: TGTGCCAGCAGCTTAGGCAGGGGGGAGACTGAAGCTTTCTTT. The full variable domain, its missing parts supplied by reference TRBV7-9 and TRBJ1-1, is DTGVSQNPRHKITKRGQNVTFRCDPISEHNRLYWYRQTLGQGPEFLTYFQNEAQLEKSRLLSDRFSAERPKGSFSTLEIQRTEQGDSAMYLCASSLGRGETEAFFGQGTRLTVV.

This clonotype was seen a few times. The CDR3 DNA reads TGTGCCAGCAGTTCGCACGGGGGCGGGGAGCTGTTTTTT. As protein: CASSSHGGGELFF. The chain uses TRBV7-2 and TRBJ2-2; tentatively, D is TRBD2 (6 bases). The CDR3 runs to 13 residues. From germline, CDR1 is SGHTA and CDR2 FQGNSA. V lost 6 bases and J 7 bases, leaving 12 bases between the germline ends.

The rearrangement joins TRBV9 to TRBJ2-7; 9 bases match TRBD1. V shed 3 bases and J 5 bases; nucleotides not matched to a gene: 6. Germline V gene sequence: CDR1 SGDLS, CDR2 YYNGEE. The CDR3 length is 14 residues. The CDR3 coding sequence is TGTGCCAGCAGCGAACAGGGGGCTACTCACGAGCAGTACTTC. As protein: CASSEQGATHEQYF.